A selection of T cell receptor beta chains follows, all from one sample in a study of cytomegalovirus exposure and HLA in healthy donors. Produced via immunoSEQ multiplex PCR; TCRdb's table is partial and in-frame only. The data contain 150,000 to 250,000 clones, about 81% of them seen just once; the ten biggest clones take up roughly 1.2%. The sample taken for sequencing was PBMCs. The receptors shown here come from a woman aged 30 to 39 in good health and CMV-seronegative. CDR3s include the opening cysteine and the closing phenylalanine or tryptophan. D genes are given only for firm matches. Size is omitted from some rows. Given values are once, few, many or a class for expanded clones.

clone size: NA
V gene: TRBV13
J gene: TRBJ2-7
D gene: TRBD1
CDR3 length: 15
CDR3 DNA: TGTGCCAGCAGCTTCCACGGGACAGGGAGAAACGAGCAGTACTTC
CDR3 protein: CASSFHGTGRNEQYF

clone size: NA
V gene: TRBV15
J gene: TRBJ2-5
D gene: TRBD1
CDR3 length: 16
CDR3 DNA: TGTGCCACCAGCAGCCGCGGACAGGGGGCTGGGGAGACCCAGTACTTC
CDR3 protein: CATSSRGQGAGETQYF

clone size: few
V gene: TRBV30
J gene: TRBJ2-4
D gene: NA
CDR3 length: 16
CDR3 DNA: TGTGCCTGGAGTTCGGAGGACGGAGTCCAAGAAAACATTCAGTACTTC
CDR3 protein: CAWSSEDGVQENIQYF

clone size: NA
V gene: TRBV11-2
J gene: TRBJ2-3
D gene: TRBD2
CDR3 length: 15
CDR3 DNA: TGTGCCAGCAGCTTGGCGGGACTACCCACAGATACGCAGTATTTT
CDR3 protein: CASSLAGLPTDTQYF

clone size: NA
V gene: TRBV7-9
J gene: TRBJ2-7
D gene: NA
CDR3 length: 14
CDR3 DNA: TGTGCCAGCAGCATCCTGGAGAACGGGGACGAGCAGTACTTC
CDR3 protein: CASSILENGDEQYF

clone size: NA
V gene: TRBV7-9
J gene: TRBJ2-7
D gene: NA
CDR3 length: 12
CDR3 DNA: TGTGCCAGCAGCCCGGCCGGAGGGGAGCAGTACTTC
CDR3 protein: CASSPAGGEQYF

clone size: NA
V gene: TRBV6-6
J gene: TRBJ1-2
D gene: TRBD1
CDR3 length: 15
CDR3 DNA: TGTGCCAGCAGGCCGGTTCAGGGGGCGGCCTATGGCTACACCTTC
CDR3 protein: CASRPVQGAAYGYTF

clone size: once
V gene: TRBV2
J gene: TRBJ2-5
D gene: NA
CDR3 length: 14
CDR3 DNA: TGTGCCAGCAGTGAAGGGGCCGTACAAGAGACCCAGTACTTC
CDR3 protein: CASSEGAVQETQYF

clone size: NA
V gene: TRBV18
J gene: TRBJ2-4
D gene: TRBD2
CDR3 length: 13
CDR3 DNA: TGTGCCAGCTCACCACGGGAGGGAGACATTCAGTACTTC
CDR3 protein: CASSPREGDIQYF

clone size: few
V gene: TRBV2
J gene: TRBJ1-2
D gene: NA
CDR3 length: 12
CDR3 DNA: TGTGCCAGCATTGGACTCTCGGCTGGCTACACCTTC
CDR3 protein: CASIGLSAGYTF

clone size: few
V gene: TRBV19
J gene: TRBJ2-1
D gene: NA
CDR3 length: 14
CDR3 DNA: TGTGCCAGTAGTAGGACAAAGTCCTACAATGAGCAGTTCTTC
CDR3 protein: CASSRTKSYNEQFF

clone size: NA
V gene: TRBV18
J gene: TRBJ2-7
D gene: NA
CDR3 length: 14
CDR3 DNA: TGTGCCAGCTCCCCCTCCTTTCCGAGCCACGAGCAGTACTTC
CDR3 protein: CASSPSFPSHEQYF

clone size: NA
V gene: TRBV4-2
J gene: TRBJ2-7
D gene: TRBD2
CDR3 length: 19
CDR3 DNA: TGTGCCAGCAGCCAAGAGCCAAGTCGGGACGGCGGGAGAAGAGACGAGCAGTACTTC
CDR3 protein: CASSQEPSRDGGRRDEQYF

clone size: NA
V gene: TRBV27
J gene: TRBJ2-7
D gene: NA
CDR3 length: 20
CDR3 DNA: TGTGCCAGCAGTTTCTCCCGCCGGGTATCGGTTGGGGGCGACTCCTACGAGCAGTACTTC
CDR3 protein: CASSFSRRVSVGGDSYEQYF